These T cell receptor beta chains were read from a single sample in a study of blood T cells in healthy people across ages. Via MiXCR, TCRdb re-called the 5' RACE reads, giving one row per CDR3 protein. The sample holds 780,000 or so distinct CDR3 sequences, roughly 53% seen once. What was sequenced was blood. Receptors were obtained from a man of 80 years or more in good health. Both conserved end residues are part of each CDR3. The order of the fields is V gene, J gene, CDR3 protein.

v_call: TRBV7-2; j_call: TRBJ1-6; cdr3_aa: CASSLRVQGASPLHF
v_call: TRBV3-1; j_call: TRBJ2-2; cdr3_aa: CASSQAGTGQLFF
v_call: TRBV3-1; j_call: TRBJ1-2; cdr3_aa: CASSPGTPKGYTF
v_call: TRBV5-1; j_call: TRBJ2-5; cdr3_aa: CASRGTSLGTQYF
v_call: TRBV29-1; j_call: TRBJ1-2; cdr3_aa: CSASDRGNYGYTF
v_call: TRBV20-1; j_call: TRBJ2-7; cdr3_aa: CSARVPLTLAGTYEQYF
v_call: TRBV6-1; j_call: TRBJ2-3; cdr3_aa: CASSEGLIETDTQYF
v_call: TRBV7-2; j_call: NA; cdr3_aa: CASSSDRADNEQYF
v_call: TRBV7-9; j_call: TRBJ2-4; cdr3_aa: CASGTDRRGKNIQYF
v_call: TRBV5-1; j_call: TRBJ1-1; cdr3_aa: CASSPEGQLNTEAFF
v_call: TRBV20-1; j_call: TRBJ2-7; cdr3_aa: CSARGTSGSPYEQYF
v_call: TRBV20-1; j_call: NA; cdr3_aa: CSARKEGLAGGEQYF
v_call: TRBV5-1; j_call: TRBJ2-5; cdr3_aa: CASFGGPPQETQYF
v_call: TRBV21-1; j_call: TRBJ2-3; cdr3_aa: CASSKARSGTSSTDTQYF
v_call: TRBV7-2; j_call: TRBJ2-3; cdr3_aa: CASELSTDTQYF
v_call: TRBV28; j_call: TRBJ1-5; cdr3_aa: CATEKGGRLNQPQHF
v_call: TRBV2; j_call: TRBJ2-1; cdr3_aa: CASSASKGGLALNEQFF
v_call: TRBV20-1; j_call: TRBJ2-5; cdr3_aa: CSARRDSLDQYF
v_call: TRBV4-1; j_call: TRBJ1-2; cdr3_aa: CASSPLGRGQNYGYTF
v_call: TRBV2; j_call: TRBJ1-6; cdr3_aa: CASLFGDNSPLHF
v_call: TRBV10-3; j_call: TRBJ2-7; cdr3_aa: CAVTGTGEVEQYF
v_call: TRBV27; j_call: TRBJ2-7; cdr3_aa: CASRRSGSGYEQYF
v_call: TRBV29-1; j_call: TRBJ2-1; cdr3_aa: CSVEGTGYNEQFF
v_call: TRBV21-1; j_call: TRBJ2-7; cdr3_aa: CASSPAGQVIQYF
v_call: TRBV15; j_call: TRBJ2-5; cdr3_aa: CATSRDQGPQETQYF
v_call: TRBV20-1; j_call: TRBJ1-5; cdr3_aa: CSARGGRGGNQPQHF